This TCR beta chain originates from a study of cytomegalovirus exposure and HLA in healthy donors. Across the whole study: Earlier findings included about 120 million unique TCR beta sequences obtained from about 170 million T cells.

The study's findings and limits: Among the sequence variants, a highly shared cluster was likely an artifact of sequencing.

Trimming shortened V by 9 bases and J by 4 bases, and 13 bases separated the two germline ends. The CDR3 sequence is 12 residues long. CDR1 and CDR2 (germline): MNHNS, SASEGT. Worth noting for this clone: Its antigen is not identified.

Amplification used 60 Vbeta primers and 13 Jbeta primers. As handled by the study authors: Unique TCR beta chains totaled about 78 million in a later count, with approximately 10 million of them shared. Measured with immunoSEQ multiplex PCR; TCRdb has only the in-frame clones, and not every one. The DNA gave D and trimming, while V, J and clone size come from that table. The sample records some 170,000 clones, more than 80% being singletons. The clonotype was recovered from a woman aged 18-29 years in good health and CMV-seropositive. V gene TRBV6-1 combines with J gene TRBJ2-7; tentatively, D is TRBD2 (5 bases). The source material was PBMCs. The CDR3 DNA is TGTGCCAGTCCACGAGGGCAGTACGAGCAGTACTTC. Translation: CASPRGQYEQYF.